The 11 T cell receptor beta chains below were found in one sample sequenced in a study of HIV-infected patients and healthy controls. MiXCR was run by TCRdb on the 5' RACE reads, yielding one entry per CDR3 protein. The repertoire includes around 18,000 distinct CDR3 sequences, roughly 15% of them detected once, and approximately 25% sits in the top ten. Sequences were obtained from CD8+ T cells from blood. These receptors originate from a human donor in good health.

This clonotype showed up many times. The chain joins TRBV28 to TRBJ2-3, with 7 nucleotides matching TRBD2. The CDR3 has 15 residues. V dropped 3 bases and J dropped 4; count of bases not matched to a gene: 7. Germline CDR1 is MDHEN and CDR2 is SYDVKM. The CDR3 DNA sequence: TGTGCCAGCAGTTTCACGGCGGGGGTAGCAGATACGCAGTATTTT. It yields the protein CASSFTAGVADTQYF. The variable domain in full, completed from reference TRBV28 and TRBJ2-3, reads DVKVTQSSRYLVKRTGEKVFLECVQDMDHENMFWYRQDPGLGLRLIYFSYDVKMKEKGDIPEGYSVSREKKERFSLILESASTNQTSMYLCASSFTAGVADTQYFGPGTRLTVL.

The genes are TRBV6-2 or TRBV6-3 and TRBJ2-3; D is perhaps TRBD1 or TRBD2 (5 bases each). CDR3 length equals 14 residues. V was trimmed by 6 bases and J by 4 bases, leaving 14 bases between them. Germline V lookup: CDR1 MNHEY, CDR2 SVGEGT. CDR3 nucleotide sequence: TGTGCCAGCAGCTATGGGGACGCGGCAGATACGCAGTATTTT. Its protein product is CASSYGDAADTQYF.

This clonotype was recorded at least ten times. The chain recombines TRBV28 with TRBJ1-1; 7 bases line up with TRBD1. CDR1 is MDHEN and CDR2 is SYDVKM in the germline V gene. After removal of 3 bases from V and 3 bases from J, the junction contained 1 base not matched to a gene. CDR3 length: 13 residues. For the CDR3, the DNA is TGTGCCAGCAGTTTCCAGGGGGACACTGAAGCTTTCTTT. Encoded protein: CASSFQGDTEAFF. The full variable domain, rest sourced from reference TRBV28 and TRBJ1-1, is DVKVTQSSRYLVKRTGEKVFLECVQDMDHENMFWYRQDPGLGLRLIYFSYDVKMKEKGDIPEGYSVSREKKERFSLILESASTNQTSMYLCASSFQGDTEAFFGQGTRLTVV.

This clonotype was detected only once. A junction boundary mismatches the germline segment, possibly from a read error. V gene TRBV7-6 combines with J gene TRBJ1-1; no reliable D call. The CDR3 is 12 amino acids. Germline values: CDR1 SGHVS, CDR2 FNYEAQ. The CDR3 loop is CASSNAGQEVCF. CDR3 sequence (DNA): TGTGCCAGCAGCAATGCGGGCCAAGAGGTGTGTTTT. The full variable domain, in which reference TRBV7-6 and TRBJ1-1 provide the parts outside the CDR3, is GAGVSQSPRYKVTKRGQDVALRCDPISGHVSLYWYRQALGQGPEFLTYFNYEAQQDKSGLPNDRFSAERPEGSISTLTIQRTEQRDSAMYRCASSNAGQEVCFGQGTRLTVV.

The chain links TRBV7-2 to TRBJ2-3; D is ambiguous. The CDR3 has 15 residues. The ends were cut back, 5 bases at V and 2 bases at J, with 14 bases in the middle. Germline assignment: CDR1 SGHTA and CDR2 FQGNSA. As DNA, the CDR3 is TGTGCCAGCAGCCCCGGCCTACCGCCCACAGATACGCAGTATTTT. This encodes CASSPGLPPTDTQYF.

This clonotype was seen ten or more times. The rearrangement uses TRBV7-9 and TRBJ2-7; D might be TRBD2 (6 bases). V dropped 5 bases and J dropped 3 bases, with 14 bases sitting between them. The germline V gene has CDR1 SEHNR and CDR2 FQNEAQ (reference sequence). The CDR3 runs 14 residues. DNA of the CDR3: TGTGCCAGCAGCCCAGGACCCGGGGGCTACGAGCAGTACTTC. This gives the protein CASSPGPGGYEQYF.

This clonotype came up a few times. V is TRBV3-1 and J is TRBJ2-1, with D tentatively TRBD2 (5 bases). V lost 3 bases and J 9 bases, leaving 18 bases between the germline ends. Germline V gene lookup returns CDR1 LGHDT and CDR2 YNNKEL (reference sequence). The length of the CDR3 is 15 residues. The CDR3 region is CASSQVDREEAEQFF. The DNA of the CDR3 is TGTGCCAGCAGCCAGGTAGACCGTGAGGAGGCTGAGCAGTTCTTC.

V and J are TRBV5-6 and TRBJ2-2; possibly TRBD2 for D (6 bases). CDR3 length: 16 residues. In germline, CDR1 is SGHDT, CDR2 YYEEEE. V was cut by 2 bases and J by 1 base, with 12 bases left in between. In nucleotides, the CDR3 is TGTGCCAGCAGCTTCGCCGGGACTGAGAACACCGGGGAGCTGTTTTTT. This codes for CASSFAGTENTGELFF.

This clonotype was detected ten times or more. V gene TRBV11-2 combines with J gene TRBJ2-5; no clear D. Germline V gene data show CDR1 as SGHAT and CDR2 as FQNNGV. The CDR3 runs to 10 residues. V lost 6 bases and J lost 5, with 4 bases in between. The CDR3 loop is CASRMETQYF. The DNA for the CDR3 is TGTGCCAGCAGAATGGAGACCCAGTACTTC.

In DNA form, the CDR3 reads TGTGCCAGTAGTATAGTTGGAATAAGTCAGCCCCAGCATTTT. The encoded protein is CASSIVGISQPQHF. This rearrangement joins TRBV19 to TRBJ1-5; D is ambiguous. Germline V gives CDR1 LNHDA, CDR2 SQIVND (reference sequence). The CDR3 totals 14 residues. V was shortened by 1 base and J by 6 bases, with 10 bases between the two germline ends.

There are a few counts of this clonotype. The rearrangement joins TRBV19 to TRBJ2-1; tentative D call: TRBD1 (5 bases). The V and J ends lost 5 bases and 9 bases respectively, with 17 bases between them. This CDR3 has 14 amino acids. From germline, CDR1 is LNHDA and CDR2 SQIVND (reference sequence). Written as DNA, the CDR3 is TGTGCCAGTAGTCCGATCCTCCAGGGTGTTGAGCAGTTCTTC. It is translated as CASSPILQGVEQFF.